The rows below give T cell receptor beta chains drawn from one sample of a study of shared clonotypes between healthy human individuals. TCRdb's table, derived via immunoSEQ multiplex PCR, lists solely in-frame clones and lacks some. Here the sample spans about half a million clones, 79% being singletons. Sequenced sample: PBMCs. The receptors were sampled from a woman aged 40 to 50 in good health. Some clones in this sample may be carry-over from other donors' samples. Each CDR3 is given with its conserved first and last residue. A D gene is named only where the DNA matches it firmly. Clone size appears in some rows only: once, few, many, or a class for an expanded clone.

>TRBJ2-1|NA|NA|TRBV30
CAWSVGGNGNEQFF
TGTGCCTGGAGTGTTGGAGGGAATGGTAATGAGCAGTTCTTC
>TRBJ2-3|few|NA|TRBV10-3
CATETRTTDTQYF
TGTGCCACCGAGACAAGGACCACAGATACGCAGTATTTT
>TRBJ2-7|NA|TRBD2|TRBV27
CASSLRLAAPREQYF
TGTGCCAGCAGTCTCCGACTAGCTGCCCCTAGGGAGCAGTACTTC
>TRBJ2-1|NA|NA|TRBV20-1
CSASEQFF
TGCAGCGCGAGTGAGCAGTTCTTC
>TRBJ2-4|NA|NA|TRBV21-1
CASSKARTNNIQYF
TGTGCCAGCAGCAAAGCGCGGACAAATAACATTCAGTACTTC
>TRBJ2-1|NA|TRBD2|TRBV27
CASSLSPAVAGPQFF
TGTGCCAGCAGTTTATCCCCCGCGGTAGCGGGACCTCAGTTCTTC
>TRBJ2-3|NA|NA|TRBV15
CATSTETDTQYF
TGTGCCACCAGCACTGAAACAGATACGCAGTATTTT
>TRBJ1-2|few|TRBD1|TRBV27
CASSFDRAAGYTF
TGTGCCAGCAGTTTCGACAGGGCGGCTGGCTACACCTTC
>TRBJ1-6|NA|NA|TRBV25-1
CASSERRDSHNSPLHF
TGTGCCAGCAGTGAAAGGAGGGATTCCCATAATTCACCCCTCCACTTT
>TRBJ2-7|NA|NA|TRBV5-1
CASSLDGAPSYEQYF
TGCGCCAGCAGCTTGGACGGTGCTCCCTCCTACGAGCAGTACTTC
>TRBJ1-5|NA|TRBD1|TRBV19
CASGQGSDSNQPQHF
TGTGCCAGCGGACAGGGGTCTGATAGCAATCAGCCCCAGCATTTT
>TRBJ1-2|NA|NA|TRBV5-8
CASSFRDDGYTF
TGTGCCAGCAGCTTCCGGGACGATGGCTACACCTTC
>TRBJ2-3|NA|NA|TRBV19
CASSIYPLAVVDTQYF
TGTGCCAGTAGTATTTACCCGCTAGCAGTCGTCGATACGCAGTATTTT
>TRBJ2-5|few|TRBD2|TRBV7-9
CASSPGLAGGVETQYF
TGTGCCAGCAGCCCGGGACTAGCGGGAGGAGTGGAGACCCAGTACTTC
>TRBJ1-5|few|NA|TRBV19
CASSNQGLNQPQHF
TGTGCCAGTAGTAACCAAGGGCTCAATCAGCCCCAGCATTTT
>TRBJ2-5|NA|TRBD1|TRBV28
CASSTHRGPGETQYF
TGTGCCAGCAGTACACACAGGGGTCCGGGGGAGACCCAGTACTTC
>TRBJ1-1|NA|NA|TRBV30
CAWRGGGVAFF
TGTGCCTGGAGAGGGGGAGGGGTAGCTTTCTTT
>TRBJ2-7|NA|TRBD1|TRBV28
CASTLGQGTVATSYEQYF
TGTGCCAGCACCCTAGGACAGGGGACGGTCGCAACCTCCTACGAGCAGTACTTC
>TRBJ2-3|NA|NA|TRBV5-1
CASSLGGFKDTQYF
TGCGCCAGCAGCTTGGGAGGCTTTAAAGATACGCAGTATTTT
>TRBJ2-7|NA|TRBD1|TRBV7-2
CASSTQQGFYEQYF
TGTGCCAGCAGCACACAACAGGGGTTCTACGAGCAGTACTTC
>TRBJ1-5|NA|NA|TRBV19
CASRGGQGSPNQPQHF
TGTGCCAGTAGGGGGGGCCAGGGGTCCCCCAATCAGCCCCAGCATTTT
>TRBJ2-7|once|NA|TRBV5-3
CARSLGVAGPPPYEQYF
TGTGCCAGAAGCTTGGGGGTTGCGGGCCCACCTCCCTACGAGCAGTACTTC
>TRBJ2-7|NA|TRBD2|TRBV5-6
CASSLAGTSVFPYF
TGTGCCAGCAGCTTGGCCGGGACTAGCGTTTTTCCGTACTTC
>TRBJ2-7|NA|TRBD1|TRBV5-8
CASSLARTGDFYEQYF
TGTGCCAGCAGCTTGGCCCGGACAGGGGACTTCTACGAGCAGTACTTC
>TRBJ2-7|NA|TRBD1|TRBV11-2
CASSRRTGLILNYEQYF
TGTGCCAGCAGCCGCCGGACAGGCCTGATCCTAAACTACGAGCAGTACTTC
>TRBJ1-5|once|TRBD1|TRBV19
CASSGGQGAISLGNQPQHF
TGTGCCAGTAGTGGCGGACAGGGGGCGATCAGTCTAGGCAATCAGCCCCAGCATTTT
>TRBJ2-1|NA|NA|TRBV18
CASGAVAELYNEQFF
TGTGCCAGCGGGGCCGTAGCAGAACTATACAATGAGCAGTTCTTC
>TRBJ2-2|NA|TRBD2|TRBV11-1
CASSLRAGGTAGELFF
TGTGCCAGCAGCTTAAGGGCGGGAGGAACTGCCGGGGAGCTGTTTTTT
>TRBJ1-2|few|TRBD1|TRBV6-6
CASTLKGARGYTF
TGTGCCAGCACCCTCAAGGGGGCGCGGGGCTACACCTTC
>TRBJ2-1|NA|NA|TRBV19
CASRLGELGEQFF
TGTGCCAGTAGACTCGGGGAGTTGGGTGAGCAGTTCTTC
>TRBJ1-1|few|NA|TRBV30
CAWSVPARTEAFF
TGTGCCTGGAGTGTACCGGCCAGAACTGAAGCTTTCTTT
>TRBJ2-4|NA|NA|TRBV12-5
CASGLVGVWEAVGEYF
TGTGCTAGTGGTTTGGTAGGAGTATGGGAGGCAGTGGGGGAGTACTTC